These 27 T cell receptor beta chains came from one sample sequenced in a study of T cell repertoires in cytomegalovirus infection. In TCRdb, the reads were re-called with MiXCR into one record per CDR3 protein. The table shows around 710,000 distinct CDR3 sequences, with almost 30% occurring only once. Their antigen targets remain unknown. The specimen comprised cultured CD8+ T cells from PBMCs, sampled from culture after CMV antigen stimulation. These receptors were collected from a human donor in good health (CMV status not recorded). Some clones in this sample may be carry-over from other donors' samples.

This chain joins TRBV19 and TRBJ2-1; no reliable D call. The length of the CDR3 is 12 residues. Germline V gene data show CDR1 as LNHDA and CDR2 as SQIVND (reference sequence). Trimming pared 3 bases from V and 7 bases from J, leaving 7 bases between. In DNA form, the CDR3 reads TGTGCCAGTAGTATTCTGGCGAATGAGCAGTTCTTC. Translating it yields CASSILANEQFF.

In its sample, this clonotype was seen many times. The CDR3: CASSPDRGNYNEQFF. The CDR3 DNA reads TGTGCCAGCAGTCCTGACAGGGGAAACTACAATGAGCAGTTCTTC. This chain uses TRBV7-9 with TRBJ2-1, with TRBD1 matching over 8 bases. CDR3 size: 15 residues. With 6 bases clipped from V and 3 bases from J, the junction kept 7 bases outside the gene matches. Germline V gene sequence: CDR1 SEHNR, CDR2 FQNEAQ (reference sequence).

This chain links TRBV6-5 with TRBJ2-2; D call uncertain. This CDR3 is built from 10 residues. Trimming pared 8 bases from V and 7 bases from J, leaving 5 bases between. CDR1 is MNHEY and CDR2 is SVGAGI in the germline V gene. The CDR3 loop is CASWYGELFF. In DNA form, the CDR3 reads TGTGCCAGCTGGTACGGGGAGCTGTTTTTT.

This clonotype was seen a few times. This sequence joins TRBV7-9 and TRBJ2-2; 7 positions agree with TRBD2. CDR3 length: 16 residues. Germline CDR1 and CDR2: SEHNR and FQNEAQ (reference sequence). V lost 4 bases to trimming and J lost 4 bases; unmatched junction nucleotides: 9. The CDR3 spells CASSYSGTGGTGELFF. CDR3 sequence (DNA): TGTGCCAGCAGCTACAGCGGGACCGGTGGCACCGGGGAGCTGTTTTTT. Full variable domain (rest looked up from reference TRBV7-9 and TRBJ2-2): DTGVSQNPRHKITKRGQNVTFRCDPISEHNRLYWYRQTLGQGPEFLTYFQNEAQLEKSRLLSDRFSAERPKGSFSTLEIQRTEQGDSAMYLCASSYSGTGGTGELFFGEGSRLTVL.

The rearrangement uses TRBV7-9 and TRBJ1-2; D gene unclear. The V end was cut by 1 base, the J end by 3 bases, with 15 bases between. This CDR3 has 16 amino acids. Germline CDR1 is SEHNR and CDR2 is FQNEAQ (reference sequence). Here the CDR3 DNA reads TGTGCCAGCAGCTTAGAGCCCCCCAGGAGAGACTATGGCTACACCTTC. The encoded protein is CASSLEPPRRDYGYTF.

The chain employs TRBV5-5 and TRBJ2-7; 9 bases align to TRBD2. Germline values: CDR1 SGHKS, CDR2 YYEKEE (reference sequence). Unmatched junction bases numbered 7, after V lost 4 bases and J lost 2 bases. The CDR3 consists of 15 residues. The CDR3 protein is CASSLGLASAYEQYF. In DNA, the CDR3 is TGTGCCAGCAGCCTTGGACTAGCGAGCGCCTACGAGCAGTACTTC.

This clonotype occurred a few times. This chain connects TRBV11-2 to TRBJ2-1; D not resolved. This CDR3 contains 11 residues. CDR1 SGHAT and CDR2 FQNNGV come from the germline V gene. V was pared by 4 bases and J by 8 bases, with 6 bases between. This CDR3 reads CASSSYDEQFF. In nucleotides, the CDR3 is TGTGCCAGCAGCTCCTATGATGAGCAGTTCTTC.

V is TRBV24-1 and J is TRBJ2-3; 13 bases match TRBD2. After removal of 3 bases from V and 6 bases from J, the junction contained 5 bases not matched to a gene. The CDR3 covers 16 residues. Germline V CDR1 and CDR2: KGHDR, SFDVKD. The CDR3 DNA is TGTGCCACCAGTGATCTCGGGACTAGCGGGGAGGATACGCAGTATTTT. This gives the protein CATSDLGTSGEDTQYF.

The rearrangement links TRBV15 to TRBJ1-2, with D unclear. Trimming pared 0 bases from V and 8 bases from J, leaving 16 bases between. Germline V gene sequence: CDR1 LNHNV, CDR2 YYDKDF (reference sequence). The CDR3 has 15 amino acids. This chain's CDR3 is CATSRDRLRAGGYTF. CDR3 bases: TGTGCCACCAGCAGAGACAGGCTCCGCGCGGGAGGCTACACCTTC. The full variable domain, with the rest looked up from reference TRBV15 and TRBJ1-2, is DAMVIQNPRYQVTQFGKPVTLSCSQTLNHNVMYWYQQKSSQAPKLLFHYYDKDFNNEADTPDNFQSRRPNTSFCFLDIRSPGLGDTAMYLCATSRDRLRAGGYTFGSGTRLTVV.

This clonotype has ten or more counts. The chain employs TRBV7-2 and TRBJ2-3, with D perhaps given as TRBD1 or TRBD2 (5 bases each). CDR1 is SGHTA and CDR2 is FQGNSA in the germline V gene. The CDR3 consists of 18 residues. The V end lost 1 base, the J end lost 2 bases, and 19 bases lay between the germline ends. CDR3 amino acids: CASSLGDGASRFTDTQYF. The CDR3 coding sequence is TGTGCCAGCAGCTTAGGAGATGGGGCTAGCCGATTCACAGATACGCAGTATTTT.

V usage is TRBV27 and J usage is TRBJ2-1, with TRBD2 matching 13 bases. CDR1 is MNHEY and CDR2 is SMNVEV in the germline V gene (reference sequence). V lost 5 bases to trimming and J lost 1 base; unmatched junction nucleotides: 14. The CDR3 runs to 20 residues. The CDR3 loop is CASSPRTSGGPGSSYNEQFF. The CDR3 DNA sequence: TGTGCCAGCAGTCCGCGGACTAGCGGGGGCCCTGGTTCGTCCTACAATGAGCAGTTCTTC.

The chain recombines TRBV10-3 with TRBJ1-1; D remains ambiguous. The CDR3 covers 13 residues. V was trimmed by 10 bases and J by 6 bases, leaving 18 bases between them. Germline V gives CDR1 ENHRY, CDR2 SYGVKD. The CDR3 loop is CATQPGSLAEAFF. CDR3 coding DNA: TGTGCCACACAACCCGGGTCCTTGGCTGAAGCTTTCTTT.

V usage is TRBV19 and J usage is TRBJ1-1; D ambiguous. This CDR3 contains 11 residues. CDR1 and CDR2 (germline): LNHDA, SQIVND (reference sequence). Trimming stripped 10 bases from V and 4 bases from J, with 10 bases between. This CDR3 reads CATGFGTEAFF. CDR3 nucleotides: TGTGCCACGGGGTTCGGCACTGAAGCTTTCTTT.

The chain couples TRBV19 to TRBJ2-3; D gene uncertain. V was pared by 3 bases and J by 6 bases, with 10 bases between. The CDR3 runs to 13 residues. Germline V lookup: CDR1 LNHDA, CDR2 SQIVND (reference sequence). CDR3 amino acids: CASSISPEDTQYF. The CDR3 coding sequence is TGTGCCAGTAGTATTTCACCGGAGGATACGCAGTATTTT.

This clonotype turned up a few times. V and J are TRBV6-2 or TRBV6-3 and TRBJ1-5; a possible D gene is TRBD1 (5 bases). The V gene lost 4 bases and the J gene lost 3 bases, with 13 bases spanning the gap. The CDR3 extends over 15 amino acids. Germline V gives CDR1 MNHEY, CDR2 SVGEGT. The CDR3 here is CASSFLGGNNQPQHF. CDR3 in DNA: TGTGCCAGCAGTTTCCTGGGGGGGAACAATCAGCCCCAGCATTTT.

This clonotype has at least ten counts. V usage is TRBV7-9 and J usage is TRBJ2-3, with D perhaps matching TRBD2 (6 bases). This CDR3 has 14 residues. V dropped 1 base and J dropped 3 bases, with 8 bases sitting between them. CDR1 SEHNR and CDR2 FQNEAQ come from the germline V gene (reference sequence). The CDR3 sequence: CASSLGLATDTQYF. CDR3 bases: TGTGCCAGCAGCTTAGGTCTAGCGACAGATACGCAGTATTTT.

Ten or more counts support this clonotype. The V call is TRBV7-2, the J call TRBJ2-5, with TRBD2 matching over 11 bases. V lost 2 bases to trimming and J lost 2 bases; unmatched junction nucleotides: 10. Germline assignment: CDR1 SGHTA and CDR2 FQGNSA. This CDR3 is 18 amino acids long. The CDR3 coding sequence is TGTGCCAGCAGCTTATTCGGTAGCGGGGGGGTTTCTCAAGAGACCCAGTACTTC. This gives the protein CASSLFGSGGVSQETQYF.

The genes are TRBV2 and TRBJ1-1; perhaps TRBD1 as D (6 bases). V dropped 3 bases and J dropped 1 base, with 12 bases sitting between them. The germline V gene encodes CDR1 SNHLY and CDR2 FYNNEI. The CDR3 runs 15 residues. The CDR3 region is CASSDPTGPNTEAFF. CDR3 sequence (DNA): TGTGCCAGCAGTGACCCGACAGGACCGAACACTGAAGCTTTCTTT. Full variable domain (rest looked up from reference TRBV2 and TRBJ1-1): EPEVTQTPSHQVTQMGQEVILRCVPISNHLYFYWYRQILGQKVEFLVSFYNNEISEKSEIFDDQFSVERPDGSNFTLKIRSTKLEDSAMYFCASSDPTGPNTEAFFGQGTRLTVV.

This clonotype appeared a few times. This sequence joins TRBV6-2 or TRBV6-3 and TRBJ2-1, with TRBD1 matching over 9 bases. V shed 4 bases and J 6 bases; nucleotides not matched to a gene: 10. The germline V gene encodes CDR1 MNHEY and CDR2 SVGEGT. The CDR3 is 16 amino acids. This chain's CDR3 is CASSSLGDRAGNEQFF. The CDR3 bases are TGTGCCAGCAGTTCCCTGGGGGACAGGGCGGGCAATGAGCAGTTCTTC.

This clonotype was counted only a few times. This rearrangement joins TRBV6-1 to TRBJ1-6; D remains unclear. Germline lookup yields CDR1 MNHNS and CDR2 SASEGT. V gave up 5 bases and J gave up 5 bases, with 13 bases separating them. The CDR3 covers 15 residues. This CDR3 reads CASSSWRGDNSPLHF. The CDR3, as DNA: TGTGCCAGCAGTTCCTGGCGGGGAGATAATTCACCCCTCCACTTT.

This clonotype rates as medium-sized (0.01 to 0.1%). The chain employs TRBV10-3 and TRBJ2-7, with 15 nucleotides matching TRBD2. J was trimmed by 2 bases and V by 3 bases; bases with no gene match: 2. The germline V gene has CDR1 ENHRY and CDR2 SYGVKD. The length of the CDR3 is 16 residues. The CDR3 sequence: CAISDGTSGGTYEQYF. CDR3 nucleotide sequence: TGTGCCATCAGTGACGGGACTAGCGGGGGGACCTACGAGCAGTACTTC.

This clonotype occurred once. The chain carries TRBV7-3 and TRBJ2-3; possibly TRBD1 for D (5 bases). This CDR3 has 15 amino acids. CDR1 and CDR2 (germline): SGHTA, FQGTGA. V lost 0 bases and J 2 bases, leaving 9 bases between the germline ends. The CDR3 is CASSLTAGHTDTQYF. CDR3 in DNA: TGTGCCAGCAGCTTAACGGCAGGGCACACAGATACGCAGTATTTT.

The sample holds a few counts of this clonotype. The V gene is TRBV6-5, the J gene TRBJ1-2; D gene unclear. V dropped 2 bases and J dropped 8 bases, with 24 bases sitting between them. This CDR3 comprises 17 residues. In germline, CDR1 is MNHEY, CDR2 SVGAGI. CDR3 sequence (DNA): TGTGCCAGCAGTTACAAATCTACCGTGTCTGGTGGACGAGGCTACACCTTC. Protein: CASSYKSTVSGGRGYTF.

The rearrangement uses TRBV19 and TRBJ1-5; D unresolved. Germline V CDR1 and CDR2: LNHDA, SQIVND (reference sequence). V was trimmed by 8 bases and J by 0 bases, leaving 11 bases between them. This CDR3 region has 14 residues. As DNA, the CDR3 is TGTGCCAGTTCCGGACTGACTAGCAATCAGCCCCAGCATTTT. Amino acids: CASSGLTSNQPQHF. The full variable domain, completed using reference TRBV19 and TRBJ1-5, is DGGITQSPKYLFRKEGQNVTLSCEQNLNHDAMYWYRQDPGQGLRLIYYSQIVNDFQKGDIAEGYSVSREKKESFPLTVTSAQKNPTAFYLCASSGLTSNQPQHFGDGTRLSIL.

This chain uses TRBV19 with TRBJ2-1; 12 bases are shared with TRBD2. This CDR3 is built from 15 residues. With 5 bases clipped from V and 7 bases from J, the junction kept 6 bases outside the gene matches. CDR1 is LNHDA, CDR2 SQIVND, per germline (reference sequence). CDR3 region: CASSPGLAGINEQFF. The CDR3 DNA reads as TGTGCCAGTAGTCCCGGACTAGCGGGGATAAATGAGCAGTTCTTC.

The CDR3 nucleotides are TGTGCCAGCAGTTTATCTGAGAACCCACTCCTCATCACCGGGGAGCTGTTTTTT. Protein: CASSLSENPLLITGELFF. The V call is TRBV27, the J call TRBJ2-2; no firm D call. This CDR3 has 18 amino acids. CDR1 and CDR2 from the germline V gene are MNHEY and SMNVEV (reference sequence). V lost 0 bases to trimming and J lost 4 bases, with 18 bases between them.

The sample holds a few counts of this clonotype. This rearrangement joins TRBV27 to TRBJ1-2; tentative D call: TRBD1 (5 bases). Germline CDR1 is MNHEY and CDR2 is SMNVEV (reference sequence). There are 13 residues in the CDR3. Trimming took off 7 bases at V and 8 bases at J, with 17 bases between the two ends. The CDR3 DNA follows: TGTGCCAGCACGGGAGGGGACCGCTACGGCTACACCTTC. This translates into CASTGGDRYGYTF.